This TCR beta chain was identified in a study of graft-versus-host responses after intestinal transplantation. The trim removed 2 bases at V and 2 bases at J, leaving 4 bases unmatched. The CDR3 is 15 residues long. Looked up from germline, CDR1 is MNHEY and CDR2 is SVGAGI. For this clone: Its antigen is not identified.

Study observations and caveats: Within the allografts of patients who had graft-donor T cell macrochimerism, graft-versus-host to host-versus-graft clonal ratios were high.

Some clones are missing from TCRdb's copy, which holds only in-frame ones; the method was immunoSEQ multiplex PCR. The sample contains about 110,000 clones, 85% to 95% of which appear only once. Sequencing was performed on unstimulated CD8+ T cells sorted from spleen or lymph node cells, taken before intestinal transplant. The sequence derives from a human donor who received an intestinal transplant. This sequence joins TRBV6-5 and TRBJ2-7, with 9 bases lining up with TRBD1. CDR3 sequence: CASSYGQGPTYEQYF. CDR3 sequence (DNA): TGTGCCAGCAGTTACGGACAGGGGCCTACCTACGAGCAGTACTTC.